A single sample gave rise to the 9 T cell receptor beta chains below, sequenced in a study of control samples from healthy donors and cancer patients. The assay was immunoSEQ multiplex PCR, and TCRdb's table has in-frame clones only and misses some. This table holds under 200,000 clones, about nine tenths found once. Sequencing input: blood. These receptors were obtained from a woman between 25 and 40 years old in good health.

A single count supports this clone. Other DNA sequences in this sample translate to the same CDR3. The chain couples TRBV28 to TRBJ1-1, with 8 bases identical to TRBD1. The CDR3 extends over 13 amino acids. Germline lookup yields CDR1 MDHEN and CDR2 SYDVKM. V shed 4 bases and J 3 bases; nucleotides not matched to a gene: 1. CDR3 amino acids: CASSSGGHTEAFF. As DNA, the CDR3 is TGTGCCAGCAGTTCAGGGGGCCACACTGAAGCTTTCTTT.

CDR3: CASSWGRDRGTDTQYF. The CDR3 DNA reads TGTGCCAGTAGTTGGGGCCGGGACAGGGGGACAGATACGCAGTATTTT. The chain couples TRBV19 to TRBJ2-3; 11 nucleotides match TRBD1. The CDR3 is 16 amino acids. J lost 3 bases, V lost 5 bases, and 7 bases had no gene match. The germline V gene has CDR1 LNHDA and CDR2 SQIVND (reference sequence). The full variable domain, in which reference TRBV19 and TRBJ2-3 provide the parts outside the CDR3, is DGGITQSPKYLFRKEGQNVTLSCEQNLNHDAMYWYRQDPGQGLRLIYYSQIVNDFQKGDIAEGYSVSREKKESFPLTVTSAQKNPTAFYLCASSWGRDRGTDTQYFGPGTRLTVL.

The rearrangement uses TRBV18 and TRBJ2-1; 7 positions agree with TRBD1. This CDR3 contains 14 residues. Trimming took 2 bases from V and 3 from J; bases not matched to a gene: 1. Germline assignment: CDR1 KGHSH and CDR2 LQKENI. The CDR3 loop is CASSPGQDYNEQFF. CDR3 nucleotides: TGTGCCAGCTCACCAGGACAGGACTACAATGAGCAGTTCTTC.

The chain combines TRBV18 with TRBJ1-6, with D uncertain. Germline V gene data show CDR1 as KGHSH and CDR2 as LQKENI. The germline V and J ends were trimmed by 1 base and 0 bases, with 10 bases remaining between them. The CDR3 is made up of 17 amino acids. CDR3 in DNA: TGTGCCAGCTCACCACGTGTCAGGAGCTCCTATAATTCACCCCTCCACTTT. The encoded protein is CASSPRVRSSYNSPLHF. Supplemented by reference TRBV18 and TRBJ1-6, the full variable domain reads NAGVMQNPRHLVRRRGQEARLRCSPMKGHSHVYWYRQLPEEGLKFMVYLQKENIIDESGMPKERFSAEFPKEGPSILRIQQVVRGDSAAYFCASSPRVRSSYNSPLHFGNGTRLTVT.

Here the CDR3 DNA reads TGCGCCAGCAGCCAAGTTGCTAGCACAGATACGCAGTATTTT. This gives the protein CASSQVASTDTQYF. The genes are TRBV4-1 and TRBJ2-3; D remains unclear. Germline V gene lookup returns CDR1 MGHRA and CDR2 YSYEKL. Trimming shortened V by 1 base and J by 0 bases, and 5 bases separated the two germline ends. The CDR3 totals 14 residues.

This chain links TRBV6-4 with TRBJ1-1; D may be TRBD1 (6 bases). This CDR3 contains 13 residues. V was pared by 2 bases and J by 5 bases, with 9 bases between. The germline gives CDR1 MRHNA, CDR2 SNTAGT. CDR3 in amino acids: CASSDGGRTEAFF. The CDR3 region has the DNA TGTGCCAGCAGTGACGGGGGCCGGACTGAAGCTTTCTTT.

The V gene is TRBV28, the J gene TRBJ1-2; TRBD1 aligns across 8 bases. This CDR3 contains 14 residues. Germline V gives CDR1 MDHEN, CDR2 SYDVKM. The V segment lost 5 bases and the J segment 4 bases; nucleotides outside the gene matches: 6. The CDR3, as DNA: TGTGCCAGCAGTATGGGGACAGGCCTCTATGGCTACACCTTC. Translated: CASSMGTGLYGYTF.

The genes are TRBV7-2 and TRBJ2-1; 11 positions agree with TRBD2. CDR3 length: 15 amino acids. Germline CDR1 reads SGHTA; CDR2 reads FQGNSA. V was clipped by 0 bases and J by 7 bases; unmatched bases: 2. Here the CDR3 reads CASSLASGRVNEQFF. The CDR3 DNA is TGTGCCAGCAGCTTAGCTAGCGGGAGGGTTAATGAGCAGTTCTTC.

The chain couples TRBV7-6 to TRBJ2-7; D unclear. V dropped 1 base and J dropped 4 bases, with 11 bases sitting between them. The CDR3 has 14 residues. In germline, CDR1 is SGHVS, CDR2 FNYEAQ. The CDR3 DNA follows: TGTGCCAGCAGCTTAGGTCGCCCCGAATACGAGCAGTACTTC. Its protein is CASSLGRPEYEQYF.